The clone carrying this T cell receptor beta chain has only one observation. The data derive from a study of blood T cell repertoires in COVID-19. Turning to the study itself: Acute-phase and convalescent COVID-19 samples originated in the United States, Italy and Spain.

Generated by immunoSEQ multiplex PCR, the TCRdb table keeps only in-frame clones and is missing some. The table shows a few hundred thousand clones, with more than 75% occurring only once. V lost 8 bases and J lost 5; bases outside the gene matches: 6. The CDR3 length is 13 residues. In germline, CDR1 is SNHLY, CDR2 FYNNEI. The sequence was obtained from a woman in her seventies with active or convalescent COVID-19. The sequenced sample consisted of peripheral blood. This chain joins TRBV2 and TRBJ1-3; 7 bases align to TRBD1. The CDR3: CASLGQRRNTIYF. The CDR3 region has the DNA TGTGCCAGCCTGGGACAGCGTCGAAACACCATATATTTT.